These T cell receptor beta chains were read from a single sample in a study of blood T cell repertoires in COVID-19. TCRdb's copy holds only in-frame clones and misses some; the assay was immunoSEQ multiplex PCR. The data contain under 50,000 clones, around three quarters of them seen just once; the ten biggest clones take up around 40%. The specimen sequenced was peripheral blood. The receptors derive from an older man with active or convalescent COVID-19. Each CDR3 is given with its conserved first and last residue. Each record gives: clone size, V gene, D gene, J gene, CDR3 DNA, CDR3 protein. A D gene is named only where the DNA matches it firmly. Expanded clones are given a class, and other clones once, few, many or no size at all.

-	TRBV6-6	TRBD1	TRBJ2-3	TGTGCCAGCAGTTACTTGGGACAGGACCCAGATACGCAGTATTTT	CASSYLGQDPDTQYF
-	TRBV29-1	-	TRBJ1-1	TGCAGCGTTGAAGACGGGTTAGAAGCTTTCTTT	CSVEDGLEAFF
-	TRBV7-3	-	TRBJ2-1	TGTGCCAGCAGCTCGGACAGCAATGAGCAGTTCTTC	CASSSDSNEQFF
few	TRBV19	TRBD1	TRBJ1-1	TGTGCCAGTAGGTTAACAGGGGCCGCTGACGCTTTCTTT	CASRLTGAADAFF
-	TRBV24-1	TRBD1	TRBJ1-5	TGTGCCACCAGTGATGTGACAGGGAAAAATCAGCCCCAGCATTTT	CATSDVTGKNQPQHF
-	TRBV19	-	TRBJ1-5	TGTGCCAGTAGTATAGGGCGGGATCAGCCCCAGCATTTT	CASSIGRDQPQHF
-	TRBV20-1	-	TRBJ2-1	TGCAGTGCGTGGGGGGATGAGCAGTTCTTC	CSAWGDEQFF
few	TRBV7-2	-	TRBJ2-2	TGTGCCAGCAGCTTAGAGGCGGTAACAATCATGAACACCGGGGAGCTGTTTTTT	CASSLEAVTIMNTGELFF
few	TRBV28	-	TRBJ1-5	TGTGCCAGCAGTTTCATCGGGATTAGCAATCAGCCCCAGCATTTT	CASSFIGISNQPQHF
-	TRBV6-5	TRBD1	TRBJ2-1	TGTGCCAGCAGTTACTCGGGAAGGGGGCGTTTCTCTGAGCAGTTCTTC	CASSYSGRGRFSEQFF
-	TRBV28	-	TRBJ1-6	TGTGCCAGCAGTTTCGATTTCGAAGGAGAAAATTCACCCCTCCACTTT	CASSFDFEGENSPLHF
-	TRBV10-3	-	TRBJ1-5	TGTGCCATCAGTGTGGCCCTCAATCAGCCCCAGCATTTT	CAISVALNQPQHF
-	TRBV21-1	-	TRBJ2-1	TGTGCCAGCAGCACCGGGACTAGCGGGCATGAGCAGTTCTTC	CASSTGTSGHEQFF
medium-sized	TRBV7-9	TRBD1	TRBJ2-2	TGTGCCAGCAGCGACGGACAGGGGTCGGGCGGGGAGCTGTTTTTT	CASSDGQGSGGELFF
-	TRBV6-5	-	TRBJ1-4	TGTGCCAGCTCCGACAGGATGCCTAATGAAAAACTGTTTTTT	CASSDRMPNEKLFF
-	TRBV7-2	TRBD2	TRBJ2-5	TGTGCCAGCTTCCTAGCGGGAGGACTCCAAGAGACCCAGTACTTC	CASFLAGGLQETQYF
few	TRBV27	-	TRBJ1-5	TGTGCCAGCAGTTTTAACAATCAGCCCCAGCATTTT	CASSFNNQPQHF
-	TRBV7-3	TRBD2	TRBJ2-1	TGTGCCAGCAGCTTATCAAGCGGGGGGTACAATGAGCAGTTCTTC	CASSLSSGGYNEQFF
-	TRBV7-9	-	TRBJ1-1	TGTGCCAGCAGCTCCCGGGATCTTTATGGTGGGAACACTGAAGCTTTCTTT	CASSSRDLYGGNTEAFF
-	TRBV27	TRBD1	TRBJ1-5	TGTGCCAGCAGCTCCGGGACAGGGTATCAGCCCCAGCATTTT	CASSSGTGYQPQHF
-	TRBV19	TRBD2	TRBJ2-3	TGTGCCAGTAGTCCAGGACTAGGATTGGCAGATACGCAGTATTTT	CASSPGLGLADTQYF
-	TRBV5-4	TRBD1	TRBJ1-2	TGTGCCAGCAGCTTCATCCAGGGGGCGAGAGACTATGGCTACACCTTC	CASSFIQGARDYGYTF
-	TRBV27	TRBD2	TRBJ2-1	TGTGCCAGCAGCTCCCGTGGCGGGGGGGCGCGGAATGAGCAGTTCTTC	CASSSRGGGARNEQFF
-	TRBV7-3	TRBD2	TRBJ2-1	TGTGCCAGCAGCCCAGGGTACGGGGGGGTGTACAATGAGCAGTTCTTC	CASSPGYGGVYNEQFF
-	TRBV7-3	-	TRBJ2-4	TGTGCCAGCACCGCTCAGGCAGAGATTCCCCAAAACATTCAGTACTTC	CASTAQAEIPQNIQYF
-	TRBV2	TRBD1	TRBJ1-2	TGTGCCAGCAGCGGACAGGAAAATTATGGCTACACCTTC	CASSGQENYGYTF
-	TRBV27	-	TRBJ1-5	TGTGCCAGCAGTTTATTGGGGAGCTTGGGCAATCAGCCCCAGCATTTT	CASSLLGSLGNQPQHF
few	TRBV20-1	TRBD2	TRBJ2-3	TGCAGTGCTAGTGACGGGACTAGCCCGGATACGCAGTATTTT	CSASDGTSPDTQYF
-	TRBV4-3	TRBD1	TRBJ2-7	TGCGCCAGCAGCCAAGATCCCCGGAACAGGGGCTACGAGCAGTACTTC	CASSQDPRNRGYEQYF
once	TRBV21-1	-	TRBJ2-2	TGTGCCAGCAGCCTCCGTCCGGGGGAAGGGGCCGGGGAGCTGTTTTTT	CASSLRPGEGAGELFF
-	TRBV7-9	-	TRBJ2-1	TGTGCCAGCAGCACCCCCGACAACGGTTCCTACAATGAGCAGTTCTTC	CASSTPDNGSYNEQFF